The next 20 T cell receptor beta chains were all read from a single sample in a study of T cells in Graves' hyperthyroidism and ophthalmopathy. Amplification of TCR beta CDR3 regions used RNA as the template. HTBI primers drove first-round RT-PCR of the TCR CDR3. TCRdb re-called the multiplex PCR reads with MiXCR, one entry per CDR3 protein. Of more than 300,000 distinct CDR3 sequences listed, 14% are singletons. The sequencing sample was made of blood. The receptor set was obtained from a woman between 25 and 40 years old with Graves' ophthalmopathy.

This chain joins TRBV2 and TRBJ1-5; TRBD1 might be the D (6 bases). Germline assignment: CDR1 SNHLY and CDR2 FYNNEI. V was cut by 1 base and J by 4 bases, with 20 bases left in between. The CDR3 covers 18 residues. CDR3 residues: CASSEEYGTGGGNQPQHF. For the CDR3, the DNA is TGTGCCAGCAGTGAAGAGTACGGTACGGGGGGCGGAAATCAGCCCCAGCATTTT. The variable domain in full, with the rest retrieved from reference TRBV2 and TRBJ1-5, is EPEVTQTPSHQVTQMGQEVILRCVPISNHLYFYWYRQILGQKVEFLVSFYNNEISEKSEIFDDQFSVERPDGSNFTLKIRSTKLEDSAMYFCASSEEYGTGGGNQPQHFGDGTRLSIL.

This chain links TRBV6-5 with TRBJ2-7; tentatively, D is TRBD1 or TRBD2 (5 bases each). In germline, CDR1 is MNHEY, CDR2 SVGAGI. The CDR3 runs to 15 residues. Trimming shortened V by 2 bases and J by 1 base, and 12 bases separated the two germline ends. As DNA, the CDR3 is TGTGCCAGCAGTTACCAGGGAGAAGGGTCCTACGAGCAGTACTTC. Translated, it gives CASSYQGEGSYEQYF.

The chain recombines TRBV19 with TRBJ2-4, with D possibly matching TRBD1 (7 bases). V shed 3 bases and J shed 1 base, with 16 bases lying between them. CDR1 is LNHDA and CDR2 is SQIVND in the germline V gene (reference sequence). This CDR3 region has 17 residues. This CDR3 is CASSIRGTVGAKNIQYF. The CDR3 bases are TGTGCCAGTAGTATCCGGGGGACAGTGGGGGCCAAAAACATTCAGTACTTC.

This clonotype has ten or more counts. This chain joins TRBV28 and TRBJ2-3; weak D call: TRBD1 (6 bases). V dropped 6 bases and J dropped 1 base, with 11 bases sitting between them. CDR3 size: 14 residues. CDR1 MDHEN and CDR2 SYDVKM come from the germline V gene. CDR3 sequence (DNA): TGTGCCAGCAGCAAGGGGGTCCGCACAGATACGCAGTATTTT. Its translation is CASSKGVRTDTQYF. Using reference TRBV28 and TRBJ2-3 for the parts outside the CDR3, the full variable domain is DVKVTQSSRYLVKRTGEKVFLECVQDMDHENMFWYRQDPGLGLRLIYFSYDVKMKEKGDIPEGYSVSREKKERFSLILESASTNQTSMYLCASSKGVRTDTQYFGPGTRLTVL.

This clonotype was picked up many times. This chain links TRBV30 with TRBJ2-1; no firm D call. The V gene's germline CDR1 is GTSNPN and CDR2 SVGIG (reference sequence). The V and J ends lost 1 base and 1 base respectively, with 8 bases between them. The CDR3 consists of 14 residues. The DNA for the CDR3 is TGTGCCTGGAGTGCGAGTGGGTCCTACAATGAGCAGTTCTTC. This translates into CAWSASGSYNEQFF.

This clonotype was counted between two and nine times. The CDR3 loop reads CASSPKTSGGPTLSTDTQYF. The CDR3, as DNA: TGTGCCAGCTCCCCCAAAACTAGCGGGGGGCCTACGTTGAGCACAGATACGCAGTATTTT. The chain joins TRBV18 to TRBJ2-3; 12 bases are a match to TRBD2. Trimming at V came to 6 bases and at J to 0 bases, leaving 16 bases not matched to a gene. Germline CDR1 reads KGHSH; CDR2 reads LQKENI. CDR3 size: 20 residues. The entire variable domain, with the rest obtained from reference TRBV18 and TRBJ2-3, is as follows: NAGVMQNPRHLVRRRGQEARLRCSPMKGHSHVYWYRQLPEEGLKFMVYLQKENIIDESGMPKERFSAEFPKEGPSILRIQQVVRGDSAAYFCASSPKTSGGPTLSTDTQYFGPGTRLTVL.

The table lists this clonotype with many counts. J is TRBJ1-2 and V is TRBV3-1, with D unresolved. With 0 bases removed from V and 3 bases from J, the gap between germline ends came to 14 bases. Germline V lookup: CDR1 LGHDT, CDR2 YNNKEL (reference sequence). The CDR3 extends over 16 amino acids. CDR3 nucleotide sequence: TGTGCCAGCAGCCAAGAAAGCGAGGGCGCCTACTATGGCTACACCTTC. The encoded protein is CASSQESEGAYYGYTF.

The CDR3 reads CASILLAGRTDTQYF. For the CDR3, the DNA is TGTGCCAGCATACTCCTAGCGGGGCGCACAGATACGCAGTATTTT. The J gene is TRBJ2-3, the V gene TRBV6-5; TRBD2 agrees at 9 bases. The CDR3 covers 15 residues. Germline trimming cut 7 bases from V and 1 base from J; bases unmatched to any gene: 6. CDR1 and CDR2 from the germline V gene are MNHEY and SVGAGI.

This clonotype came up many times. The chain is built from TRBV29-1 and TRBJ2-7; D remains ambiguous. CDR1 is SQVTM, CDR2 ANQGSEA, per germline. The CDR3 runs to 11 residues. The V and J ends lost 6 bases and 6 bases respectively, with 12 bases between them. This CDR3 reads CSVGTGFEQYF. The CDR3 coding sequence is TGCAGCGTCGGAACTGGTTTCGAGCAGTACTTC.

This clonotype was counted ten times or more. The chain uses TRBV11-2 and TRBJ2-1, with unresolved D. CDR1 and CDR2 from the germline V gene are SGHAT and FQNNGV. The CDR3 totals 12 residues. Trimming shortened V by 2 bases and J by 15 bases, and 14 bases separated the two germline ends. CDR3 amino acids: CASSLPPSALFF. The CDR3 bases are TGTGCCAGCAGCTTACCTCCGTCCGCCCTGTTCTTC.

This clonotype occurred many times. The V and J genes are TRBV3-1 and TRBJ2-3, with D perhaps TRBD2 (6 bases). The CDR3 totals 14 residues. Deletions cut 5 bases from V and 2 bases from J, with 11 bases between. Germline assignment: CDR1 LGHDT and CDR2 YNNKEL (reference sequence). This CDR3 reads CASSFSGYTDTQYF. The CDR3 region has the DNA TGTGCCAGCAGCTTTAGCGGATACACAGATACGCAGTATTTT.

This clonotype was counted ten times or more. V usage is TRBV28 and J usage is TRBJ1-2; D not resolved. The CDR3 sequence is 17 residues long. Trimming stripped 4 bases from V and 5 bases from J, with 23 bases between. Germline CDR1 and CDR2: MDHEN and SYDVKM. This chain's CDR3 is CASSWTFERGAVYGYTF. CDR3 DNA: TGTGCCAGCAGTTGGACTTTCGAGCGGGGTGCGGTGTATGGCTACACCTTC.

This clonotype was detected only a few times. The V gene is TRBV20-1, the J gene TRBJ2-1; D is unclear. The CDR3 sequence is 8 residues long. Germline assignment: CDR1 DFQATT and CDR2 SNEGSKA (reference sequence). V lost 3 bases to trimming and J lost 13 bases, with 4 bases between them. The CDR3 nucleotides read TGCAGTGCTAGGGGTCAGTTCTTC. Translating it yields CSARGQFF.

Many counts were recorded for this clonotype. This sequence joins TRBV27 and TRBJ1-3; maybe TRBD1 (5 bases). The germline V gene has CDR1 MNHEY and CDR2 SMNVEV (reference sequence). V lost 5 bases and J lost 2, with 19 bases in between. There are 17 residues in the CDR3. The CDR3 sequence: CASSPSKGSLAGNTIYF. The CDR3 DNA follows: TGTGCCAGCAGTCCCTCAAAGGGGAGTTTAGCTGGAAACACCATATATTTT.

This clonotype was recorded many times. V usage is TRBV12-3 or TRBV12-4 and J usage is TRBJ2-3; tentatively, D is TRBD2 (5 bases). There are 14 residues in the CDR3. Trimming removed 6 bases from V and 1 base from J, with 11 bases in between. CDR3 residues: CASRRPEGTDTQYF. CDR3 nucleotide sequence: TGTGCCAGCAGGCGACCGGAGGGCACAGATACGCAGTATTTT.

This clonotype was recorded a few times. The CDR3 coding sequence is TGTGCCAGCAGCAACCAGGTTTCCTCCTACGAGCAGTACTTC. Protein product: CASSNQVSSYEQYF. The rearrangement joins TRBV7-2 to TRBJ2-7; D unresolved. Germline-derived CDR1 and CDR2 are SGHTA and FQGNSA. The CDR3 runs 14 residues. V shed 5 bases and J shed 0 bases, with 11 bases lying between them.

This clonotype was recorded many times. This chain joins TRBV2 and TRBJ1-1; D not certain. CDR3 size: 13 residues. Germline V gene lookup returns CDR1 SNHLY and CDR2 FYNNEI. Deletions cut 6 bases from V and 2 bases from J, with 10 bases between. CDR3 amino acids: CASSPDGNTEAFF. In DNA form, the CDR3 reads TGTGCCAGCAGCCCGGACGGTAACACTGAAGCTTTCTTT.

With regard to this clonotype: A much bigger clone sits one base away, suggesting this may be a read error. This chain joins TRBV7-9 and TRBJ2-1; a weak D match, TRBD2 (5 bases). CDR3 size: 15 residues. CDR1 and CDR2 from the germline V gene are SEHNR and FQNEAQ (reference sequence). DNA of the CDR3: TGTGCCAGCAGCCTATCGGAGGCCTCCTACAATGAGCAGCTCTTC. It encodes CASSLSEASYNEQLF.

The count of this clonotype is one. A much more abundant neighbour one base away suggests this may be a read error. The CDR3 does not close with the conserved phenylalanine or tryptophan, likely indicating a read error. The chain carries TRBV5-1 and TRBJ1-1, with 7 bases matching TRBD1. Trimming took 0 bases from V and 1 from J; bases not matched to a gene: 12. The CDR3 sequence is 18 residues long. Per the germline V gene, CDR1 is SGHRS and CDR2 is YFSETQ. This CDR3 reads CASSLAWGQKDWNTEAFS. The CDR3 nucleotides read TGCGCCAGCAGCTTGGCCTGGGGACAGAAAGACTGGAACACTGAAGCTTTCTCT.

This clonotype was detected ten times or more. V gene TRBV7-9 combines with J gene TRBJ2-7, with D hard to call. V was pared by 2 bases and J by 3 bases, with 8 bases between. CDR3 length: 13 amino acids. CDR1 is SEHNR, CDR2 FQNEAQ, per germline (reference sequence). CDR3 DNA: TGTGCCAGCAGCTTATCGACCTACTACGAGCAGTACTTC. Encoded protein: CASSLSTYYEQYF.